In its sample, the clone carrying this T cell receptor (beta chain) was seen a few times. The germline gives CDR1 MNHEY, CDR2 SVGAGI. The CDR3 has 15 amino acids. V lost 2 bases to trimming and J lost 0 bases; unmatched junction nucleotides: 3. With random hexamers, reverse transcription was performed on about 0.5 to 1 ug of RNA. Amplification of TCR beta CDR3 used immunoSEQ multiplex PCR across 54 Vbeta and 13 Jbeta. TCRdb re-analysed the immunoSEQ multiplex PCR reads in MiXCR, keeping a single row per CDR3 protein. This sample has some 130,000 distinct CDR3 sequences; approximately 79% occur once, and the top ten carry 0.5% to 0.65%. Included as multiple sclerosis controls were treatment-naive patients who had stable or active relapsing-remitting disease. Negative isolation yielded CD8+ and CD4+ T cells; FACS enriched TEMRA cells. This sample was taken from a study of CD8 T cells in Susac syndrome.

The chain is built from TRBV6-5 and TRBJ2-7, with 8 bases lining up with TRBD2. Sequenced sample: CD8+ T cells from PBMCs. This sequence was found in a human donor with multiple sclerosis. The CDR3 region is CASSYDSGSSYEQYF. The CDR3 region has the DNA TGTGCCAGCAGTTACGACAGCGGGAGCTCCTACGAGCAGTACTTC.